This T cell receptor (beta chain) derives from a study of OX40 agonist ivuxolimab in advanced cancers. Data came from immunoSEQ multiplex PCR; TCRdb stores just in-frame clones and leaves some out. There are about 51,000 clones in the sample; roughly 80% occur only once, and 3% to 3.5% lies in the top ten. CDR1 is SGHVS and CDR2 is FNYEAQ in the germline V gene. The CDR3 has 17 residues. Trimming took 1 base from V and 1 from J, leaving 16 bases between them. Points from the study as a whole: Among the lowest peripheral clonal expansion occurred in 0.1-3.0 mg/kg partial responders. At 0.1 to 3.0 mg/kg and by week 6, clonal expansion occurred in CD4+ and CD8+ blood T cells.

As to this clone: Antigen specificity is unknown.

This rearrangement joins TRBV7-6 to TRBJ1-1; D is perhaps TRBD1 (6 bases). The specimen was CD4+ or CD8+ T cells sorted from blood, collected in a trial of the OX40 agonist ivuxolimab. This clonotype originated in an adult with an advanced solid tumor such as melanoma, head and neck, liver or kidney cancer. The CDR3 spells CASSLVHLGGSNTEAFF. The CDR3 bases are TGTGCCAGCAGCTTAGTTCATCTCGGGGGCTCGAACACTGAAGCTTTCTTT.